This T cell receptor beta chain was retrieved from a study of shared clonotypes between healthy human individuals. Study-wide results and caveats: The sharing of about 5% of naive CD4 clonotypes was seen across several donors. Researchers found naive subsets generally carried larger estimated richness than memory subsets.

Using about 0.2 ug DNA, about 30,000 T cell genomes, the sorted-subset replicate PCRs were run. Clones were sequenced by immunoSEQ multiplex PCR, and TCRdb holds only the in-frame ones, with some missing. Here the sample spans 2 million to 2.5 million clones, roughly 96% being singletons. Donors, without exception, were Caucasian adults residing in Nashville, Tennessee. Worth noting for this clone: The antigen remains unidentified.

Input material: naive CD4+ T cells sorted from blood. Subset meaning: CD45RA+ positively selected. The receptor was isolated from a man in his late teens or twenties in good health.

CDR3: CASSPPVTIPSPLHF. CDR3 coding DNA: TGTGCCAGCTCACCGCCGGTCACCATACCTTCACCCCTCCACTTT. The rearrangement uses TRBV28 and TRBJ1-6; no definite D call. The CDR3 spans 15 residues. Deletions cut 8 bases from V and 9 bases from J, with 20 bases between. Germline CDR1 reads MDHEN; CDR2 reads SYDVKM.